The entry below gives a single TCR beta chain sequence along with its context. This clone's antigen is unknown. Per-base qualities were not stored, and no clone one base away is much larger. The ViraFEST assay stimulated PBMC with viral peptide pools and then used TCR sequencing to identify antigen-specific CD4+ T cell clonotypes by expansion. After around eleven days of culture, CD4+ T cells were isolated with the EasySep CD4+ T cell isolation kit. Healthy vaccine recipients had no prior SARS-CoV-2 infection, confirmed by negative nucleocapsid antibodies before and after vaccination. Some 2 million PBMC per well were cultured with 9 to 10 ug/ml peptides in IMDM containing roughly 5% human AB serum, approximately 10 IU/ml IL-2 and gentamicin. Half of the culture medium was replaced with fresh IL-2-containing medium on days 3 and 7. Unless otherwise noted, each peptide stimulation condition was cultured in triplicate wells. PBMC were separated from whole blood using Ficoll-Paque Plus gradient centrifugation and were then either cryopreserved at -140C or used fresh. The spike proteins of SARS-CoV-2 and of the common cold coronaviruses HCoV-NL63, HCoV-OC43 and HCoV-229E were spanned by overlapping peptide pools. The QIAamp micro DNA kit was used to extract genomic DNA from the cultured CD4+ T cells.

The data were obtained in a study of vaccination effects on CD4 cells after COVID-19 (dated by TCRdb to between 2020 and 2023). With regard to the full study: Two doses of either the BNT162b2 or the mRNA-1273 mRNA SARS-CoV-2 vaccine were administered to participants. SARS-CoV-2 spike-specific CD4+ TCR repertoires from before and after mRNA vaccination were compared in COVID-19 convalescent patients and in infection-naive vaccine recipients. Altogether, around eleven COVID-19 convalescent patients and 4 SARS-CoV-2-naive healthy vaccine recipients made up the full study. Cultures from other donors in the study were sequenced using the Oncomine TCR Beta short-read assay on an Illumina iSeq 100.

Receptor libraries were prepared by the immunoSEQ multiplex PCR assay. DNA from the CD4+ T cells that had been cultured and isolated underwent TCR beta CDR3 sequencing. The authors' pipeline ran thus. The analysis removed non-productive TCR sequences, trimmed reads to the CDR3 region, and retained only CDR3s that were 7 or more amino acids long. Antigen-specific clonotypes were identified with the MANAFEST web app by comparing expansion in peptide wells against reference cultures. To count as positive, a clone had to show expansion at FDR<0.05 compared with the reference and with all other wells, an odds ratio above 5, and a frequency above 0.1% in two replicate wells. Clonotypes significantly expanded in SARS-CoV-2 spike wells and in at least one common cold coronavirus spike condition were defined as cross-reactive. CDR3 similarity was assessed by Levenshtein distance using the stringdist R package, and unrooted trees were constructed with ape in R 3.6.1. TCRdb re-hosts the immuneACCESS table, in-frame sequences only. Its copies lack some clones; in the studies checked, an unresolved V gene accounts for under half of them, and the cause for the rest is not known. The V and J calls and clone size were taken over from that table, and D and trimming were inferred from the DNA. The sample data list some 69,000 clones, and 65% to 80% of these were observed just once. Roughly 2.9% of the sample rests with the top ten.

The V and J ends are trimmed by 3 bases and 4 bases, leaving 10 bases between them. Inclusive of the bounding cysteine and phenylalanine, the CDR3 is 15 residues long. Of all the DNA, just the CDR3 is kept, 45 bases in frame from base 1. According to the germline V gene, CDR1 reads KGHSH and CDR2 reads LQKENI. Overall results and qualifications from the work: Among healthy vaccine recipients, nearly all vaccine-induced clones were SARS-CoV-2 mono-reactive, and only 1 of 255 was cross-reactive with common cold coronaviruses. At late post-vaccination timepoints, both infection-induced and vaccine-induced clones showed marked clonal contraction, consistent with waning T cell responses. The study was limited by a small number of convalescent patients, and early post-infection timepoints were lacking.

The V and J segments used are TRBV18 and TRBJ1-6, with no confident D gene call. The sample consisted of CD4+ T cells from PBMCs cultured with HCoV-NL63 spike peptides, taken before COVID-19 vaccination. This specimen's cell subset or site label, interpreted: HCoV-NL63 spike overlapping peptide pool stimulation. The clonotype was recovered from a human donor who received a COVID-19 vaccine. The CDR3 protein sequence reads: CASSPGEYYNSPLHF. The base sequence is TGTGCCAGCTCACCCGGAGAGTATTATAATTCACCCCTCCACTTT.